Each of the 7 T cell receptor beta chains below was sequenced from the same sample in a study of brain metastases from non-small cell lung cancer. Sequencing used immunoSEQ multiplex PCR; TCRdb keeps in-frame clones, though not all of them. Counted here are 7,500 to 10,000 clones, around four fifths occurring once; the ten biggest clones make up 3.5% to 5%. The sequenced sample consisted of primary lung tumor tissue. All receptors come from a donor aged 40 or older with non-small cell lung cancer.

J is TRBJ2-2 and V is TRBV7-7, with TRBD1 matching 7 bases. Germline assignment: CDR1 SSHAT and CDR2 FNYEAQ (reference sequence). With V trimmed by 4 bases and J by 2 bases, 25 bases remained unmatched. This CDR3 contains 22 residues. The CDR3 coding sequence is TGTGCCAGCAGCTCATCTGAGGACAGGCGTACCCCTATTGATTCCAACACCGGGGAGCTGTTTTTT. It codes for CASSSSEDRRTPIDSNTGELFF.

The chain carries TRBV6-5 and TRBJ1-3; TRBD1 might be the D (6 bases). Germline CDR1 reads MNHEY; CDR2 reads SVGAGI. Trimming left V 0 bases short and J 3 bases short, with 9 bases between. The CDR3 spans 15 residues. The CDR3 loop is CASSYSRRGGNTIYF. For the CDR3, the DNA is TGTGCCAGCAGTTACTCACGCAGGGGTGGAAACACCATATATTTT.

The rearrangement uses TRBV24-1 and TRBJ2-3; TRBD1 might be the D (6 bases). The CDR3 sequence is 16 residues long. Trimming took off 3 bases at V and 4 bases at J, with 16 bases between the two ends. Germline assignment: CDR1 KGHDR and CDR2 SFDVKD. The CDR3 region is CATSDPTGSSADTQYF. The CDR3 DNA follows: TGTGCCACCAGTGATCCTACAGGGAGCTCTGCAGATACGCAGTATTTT.

As concerns this clone: The junction shows a germline mismatch at one end, possibly a read error. The chain uses TRBV6-6 and TRBJ1-2; D remains unclear. This CDR3 comprises 11 residues. Germline lookup yields CDR1 MNHNY and CDR2 SVGAGI (reference sequence). DNA of the CDR3: TGTGCCACGGCCCCGGCCTATGGCTACATTTTC. This codes for CATAPAYGYIF.

Written as DNA, the CDR3 is TGTGCTAGTGGGACGACAGGGGGTTACACCATATATTTT. It translates to CASGTTGGYTIYF. The rearrangement uses TRBV12-5 and TRBJ1-3; 9 bases match TRBD1. V lost 6 bases, J lost 8 bases, and 5 bases stayed unmatched. Looked up from germline, CDR1 is LGHNT and CDR2 is FRNRAP. This CDR3 is built from 13 residues. The full variable domain, rest sourced from reference TRBV12-5 and TRBJ1-3, is DARVTQTPRHKVTEMGQEVTMRCQPILGHNTVFWYRQTMMQGLELLAYFRNRAPLDDSGMPKDRFSAEMPDATLATLKIQPSEPRDSAVYFCASGTTGGYTIYFGEGSWLTVV.

This chain joins TRBV5-1 and TRBJ1-5, with D tentatively TRBD1 (5 bases). Germline loops: CDR1 SGHRS, CDR2 YFSETQ. CDR3 length: 14 amino acids. V was shortened by 0 bases and J by 5 bases, with 9 bases between the two germline ends. CDR3 sequence (DNA): TGCGCCAGCAGCTTGGGGGTGACAGATCAGCCCCAGCATTTT. It specifies CASSLGVTDQPQHF. Using reference TRBV5-1 and TRBJ1-5 for the parts outside the CDR3, the full variable domain is KAGVTQTPRYLIKTRGQQVTLSCSPISGHRSVSWYQQTPGQGLQFLFEYFSETQRNKGNFPGRFSGRQFSNSRSEMNVSTLELGDSALYLCASSLGVTDQPQHFGDGTRLSIL.

The chain has TRBV5-5 and TRBJ2-3; D is possibly TRBD2 (7 bases). Per the germline V gene, CDR1 is SGHKS and CDR2 is YYEKEE (reference sequence). The CDR3 spans 14 residues. V lost 4 bases and J lost 4, with 13 bases in between. For the CDR3, the DNA is TGTGCCAGCAGCCAGGACGGGGGGCCAGATACGCAGTATTTT. Translation: CASSQDGGPDTQYF.